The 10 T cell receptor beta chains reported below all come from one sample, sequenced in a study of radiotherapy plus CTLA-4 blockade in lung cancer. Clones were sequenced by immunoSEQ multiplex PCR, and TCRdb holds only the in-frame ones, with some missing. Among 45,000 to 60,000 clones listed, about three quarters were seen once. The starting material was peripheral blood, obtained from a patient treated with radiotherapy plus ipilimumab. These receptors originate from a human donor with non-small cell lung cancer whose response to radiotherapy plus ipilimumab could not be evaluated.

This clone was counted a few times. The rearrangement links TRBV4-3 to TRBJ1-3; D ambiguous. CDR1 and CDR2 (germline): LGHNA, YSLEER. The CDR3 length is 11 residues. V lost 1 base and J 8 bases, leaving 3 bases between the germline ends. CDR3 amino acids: CASSQGDTIYF. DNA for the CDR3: TGCGCCAGCAGCCAAGGAGACACCATATATTTT.

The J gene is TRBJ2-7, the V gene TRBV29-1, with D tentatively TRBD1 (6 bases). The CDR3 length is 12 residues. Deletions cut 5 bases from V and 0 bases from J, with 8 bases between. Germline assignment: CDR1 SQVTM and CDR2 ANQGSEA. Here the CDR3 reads CSVRTDSYEQYF. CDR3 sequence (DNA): TGCAGCGTTAGGACAGACTCCTACGAGCAGTACTTC.

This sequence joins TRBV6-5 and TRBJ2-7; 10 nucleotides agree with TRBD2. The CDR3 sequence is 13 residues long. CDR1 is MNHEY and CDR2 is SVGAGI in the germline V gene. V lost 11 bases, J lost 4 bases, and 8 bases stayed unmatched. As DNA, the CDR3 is TGTGCCGCCAGACGGGGACTAGCGTACGAGCAGTACTTC. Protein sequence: CAARRGLAYEQYF.

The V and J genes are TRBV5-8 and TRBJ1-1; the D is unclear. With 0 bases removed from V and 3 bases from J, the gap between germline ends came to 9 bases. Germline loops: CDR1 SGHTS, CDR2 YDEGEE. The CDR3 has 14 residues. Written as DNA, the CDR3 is TGTGCCAGCAGCTTGGACACCCAATACACTGAAGCTTTCTTT. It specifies CASSLDTQYTEAFF.

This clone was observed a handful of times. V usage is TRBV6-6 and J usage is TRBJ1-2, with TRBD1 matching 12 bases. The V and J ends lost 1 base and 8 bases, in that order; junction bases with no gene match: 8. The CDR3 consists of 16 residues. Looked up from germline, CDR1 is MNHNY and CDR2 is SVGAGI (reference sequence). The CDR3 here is CASSYLGQGAIGGYTF. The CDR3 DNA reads TGTGCCAGCAGTTACTTGGGACAGGGGGCGATTGGAGGCTACACCTTC.

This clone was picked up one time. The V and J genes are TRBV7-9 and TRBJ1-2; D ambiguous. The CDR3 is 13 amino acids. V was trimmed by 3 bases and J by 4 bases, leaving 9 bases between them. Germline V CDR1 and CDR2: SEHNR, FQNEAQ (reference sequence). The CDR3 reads CASSFEGSYGYTF. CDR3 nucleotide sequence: TGTGCCAGCAGCTTTGAGGGAAGCTATGGCTACACCTTC.

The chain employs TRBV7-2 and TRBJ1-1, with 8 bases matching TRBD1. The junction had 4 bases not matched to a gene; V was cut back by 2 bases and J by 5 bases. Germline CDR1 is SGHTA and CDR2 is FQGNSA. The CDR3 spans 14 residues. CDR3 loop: CASSLLQGGTEAFF. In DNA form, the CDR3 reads TGTGCCAGCAGCTTACTACAGGGGGGGACTGAAGCTTTCTTT.

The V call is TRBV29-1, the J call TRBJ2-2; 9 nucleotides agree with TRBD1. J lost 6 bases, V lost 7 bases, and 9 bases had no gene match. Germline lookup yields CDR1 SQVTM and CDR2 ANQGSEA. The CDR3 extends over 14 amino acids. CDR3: CSGLDGTGPGELFF. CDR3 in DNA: TGCAGCGGACTTGACGGGACAGGGCCCGGGGAGCTGTTTTTT.

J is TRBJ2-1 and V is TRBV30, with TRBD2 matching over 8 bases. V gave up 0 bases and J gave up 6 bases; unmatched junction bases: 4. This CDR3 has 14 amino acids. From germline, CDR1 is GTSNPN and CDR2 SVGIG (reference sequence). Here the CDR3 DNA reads TGTGCCTGGAGTGTTGGTCTAGCGGGCAATGAGCAGTTCTTC. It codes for CAWSVGLAGNEQFF.

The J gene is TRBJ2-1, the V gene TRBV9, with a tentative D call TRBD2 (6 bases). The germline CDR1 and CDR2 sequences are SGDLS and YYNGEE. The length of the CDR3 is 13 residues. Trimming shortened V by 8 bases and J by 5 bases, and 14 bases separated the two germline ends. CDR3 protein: CASEGGINNEQFF. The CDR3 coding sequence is TGTGCCAGTGAAGGCGGGATTAACAATGAGCAGTTCTTC.